This T cell receptor beta chain derives from a study of long-term antiretroviral therapy in people with HIV. Regarding the study as a whole: Relative to transplant donor controls, diversity remained lower despite increasing after ART. Nothing was known about ART adherence, viral resistance or changes in therapy.

The authors ran the immunoSEQ assay, v3.0, at survey level. Assay: immunoSEQ multiplex PCR; the TCRdb copy retains only in-frame clones and omits some. The data show about 36,000 clones, about 80% seen once. V lost 3 bases to trimming and J lost 4 bases; unmatched junction nucleotides: 7. Per germline, CDR1 MRHNA and CDR2 SNTAGT. This CDR3 has 16 amino acids. Regarding this clone: Its antigen is unknown.

The chain carries TRBV6-4 and TRBJ2-2; 8 bases align to TRBD2. The origin of this receptor is a man aged 25 to 45 with HIV. Sample: unsorted PBMCs, taken 3.4 years after starting antiretroviral therapy. For the CDR3, the DNA is TGTGCCAGCAGTGAACAAGCGGGAGCGGCCACCGGGGAGCTGTTTTTT. It translates to CASSEQAGAATGELFF.